This TCR beta chain comes out of a study of shared clonotypes between healthy human individuals. Overall study results and limits: The naive CD4 repertoires of a handful of donors were compared, and approximately 4.7% of clonotypes were shared.

Every immunoSEQ plate was one replicate of a subset's evenly spread DNA. Original processing methods: Junction-only immunoSEQ data arrived without quality scores, meaning filtering differed. Sequencing was performed with immunoSEQ multiplex PCR; in TCRdb, only in-frame clones are kept and a portion is missing. Clonal size and the V and J genes are those of that table, whereas D and trimming came from the DNA. The sample has roughly 2,300,000 clones; 92% are singletons. The CDR3 covers 15 residues. Germline loops: CDR1 SGHNT, CDR2 YYREEE (reference sequence). V lost 0 bases, J lost 6 bases, and 12 bases lay in between. Each donor was a Caucasian adult residing in Nashville, Tennessee. A remark on this clone: Its specificity is not known.

The TCR originated in a man in his late teens or twenties in good health. Some clones in this sample may be carry-over from other donors' samples. Sequenced sample: naive CD4+ T cells from PBMCs. Documented subset: CD45RA+ positively selected. The chain joins TRBV5-4 to TRBJ2-2; D unresolved. CDR3 sequence reads: CASSLDLVLPGELFF. Here the CDR3 DNA reads TGTGCCAGCAGCTTGGATCTGGTTCTCCCCGGGGAGCTGTTTTTT.